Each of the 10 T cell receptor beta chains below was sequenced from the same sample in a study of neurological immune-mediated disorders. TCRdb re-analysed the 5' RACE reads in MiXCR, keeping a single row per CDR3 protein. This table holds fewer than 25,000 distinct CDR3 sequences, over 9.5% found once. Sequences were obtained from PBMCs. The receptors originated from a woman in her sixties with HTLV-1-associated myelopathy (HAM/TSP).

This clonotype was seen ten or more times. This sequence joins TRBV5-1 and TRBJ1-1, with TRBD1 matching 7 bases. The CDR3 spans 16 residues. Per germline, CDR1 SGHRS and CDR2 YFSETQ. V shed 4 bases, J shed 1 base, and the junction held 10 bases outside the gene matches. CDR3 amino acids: CASSIGTVLPNTEAFF. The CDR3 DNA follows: TGCGCCAGCAGCATCGGGACAGTCCTACCGAACACTGAAGCTTTCTTT.

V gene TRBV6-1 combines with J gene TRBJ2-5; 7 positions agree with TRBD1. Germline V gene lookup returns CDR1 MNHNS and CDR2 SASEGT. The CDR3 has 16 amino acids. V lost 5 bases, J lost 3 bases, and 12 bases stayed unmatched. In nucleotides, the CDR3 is TGTGCCAGCAGTATTCCGCACGGGGACAGTAAAGAGACCCAGTACTTC. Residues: CASSIPHGDSKETQYF.

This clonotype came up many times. The CDR3 nucleotides are TGCAGTGCTAGAGAAGCGGGGTCACCCCTCCACTTT. Protein sequence: CSAREAGSPLHF. The V call is TRBV20-1, the J call TRBJ1-6; no firm D call. Germline values: CDR1 DFQATT, CDR2 SNEGSKA (reference sequence). V was pared by 0 bases and J by 10 bases, with 7 bases between. The CDR3 has 12 residues.

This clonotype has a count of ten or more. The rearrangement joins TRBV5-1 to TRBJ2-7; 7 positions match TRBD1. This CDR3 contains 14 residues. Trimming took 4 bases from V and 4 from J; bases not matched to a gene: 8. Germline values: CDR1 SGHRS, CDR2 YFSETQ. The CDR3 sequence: CASSQRGGAYEQYF. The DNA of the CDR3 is TGCGCCAGCAGCCAAAGAGGGGGCGCGTACGAGCAGTACTTC.

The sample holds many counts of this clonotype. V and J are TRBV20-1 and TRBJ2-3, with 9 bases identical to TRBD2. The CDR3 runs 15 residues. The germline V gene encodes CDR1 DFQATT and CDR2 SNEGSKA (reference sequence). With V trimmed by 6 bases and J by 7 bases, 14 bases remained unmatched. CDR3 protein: CSAPGSYAGGYTQYF. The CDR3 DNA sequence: TGCAGTGCCCCCGGTAGCTACGCGGGGGGGTATACGCAGTATTTT.

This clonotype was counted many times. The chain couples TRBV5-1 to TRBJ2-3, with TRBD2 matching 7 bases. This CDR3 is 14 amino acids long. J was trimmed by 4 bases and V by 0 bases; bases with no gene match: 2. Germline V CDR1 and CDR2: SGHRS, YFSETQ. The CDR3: CASSLDGGADTQYF. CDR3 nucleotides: TGCGCCAGCAGCTTGGATGGGGGGGCAGATACGCAGTATTTT.

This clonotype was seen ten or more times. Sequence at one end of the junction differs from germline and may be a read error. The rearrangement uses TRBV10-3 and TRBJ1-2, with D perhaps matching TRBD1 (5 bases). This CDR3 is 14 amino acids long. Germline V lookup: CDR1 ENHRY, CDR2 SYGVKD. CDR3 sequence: CAISESGTHYGYTF. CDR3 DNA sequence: TGTGCCATCAGCGAGTCCGGGACCCACTATGGCTACACCTTC.

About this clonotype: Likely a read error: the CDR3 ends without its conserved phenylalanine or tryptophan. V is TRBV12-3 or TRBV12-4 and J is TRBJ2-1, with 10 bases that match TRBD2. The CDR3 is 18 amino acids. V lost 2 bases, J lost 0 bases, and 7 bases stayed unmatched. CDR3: CASSLRLAGATSYNEQFI. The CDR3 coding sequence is TGTGCCAGCAGTTTAAGGCTAGCGGGGGCGACCTCCTACAATGAGCAGTTCATC.

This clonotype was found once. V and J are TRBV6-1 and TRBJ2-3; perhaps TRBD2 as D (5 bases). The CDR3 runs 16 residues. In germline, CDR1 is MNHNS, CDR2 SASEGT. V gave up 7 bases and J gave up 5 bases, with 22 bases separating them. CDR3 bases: TGTGCCAGCACCAGAACAAGTTGGGCGGGTCTAGATACGCAGTATTTT. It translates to CASTRTSWAGLDTQYF.

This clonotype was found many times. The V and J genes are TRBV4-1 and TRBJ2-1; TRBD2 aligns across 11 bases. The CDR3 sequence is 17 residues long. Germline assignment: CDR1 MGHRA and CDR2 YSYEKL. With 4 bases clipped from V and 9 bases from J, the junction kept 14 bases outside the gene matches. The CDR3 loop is CASSPLRGLAVNLEQFF. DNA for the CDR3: TGCGCCAGCAGCCCCCTACGGGGACTAGCGGTTAATCTTGAGCAGTTCTTC.